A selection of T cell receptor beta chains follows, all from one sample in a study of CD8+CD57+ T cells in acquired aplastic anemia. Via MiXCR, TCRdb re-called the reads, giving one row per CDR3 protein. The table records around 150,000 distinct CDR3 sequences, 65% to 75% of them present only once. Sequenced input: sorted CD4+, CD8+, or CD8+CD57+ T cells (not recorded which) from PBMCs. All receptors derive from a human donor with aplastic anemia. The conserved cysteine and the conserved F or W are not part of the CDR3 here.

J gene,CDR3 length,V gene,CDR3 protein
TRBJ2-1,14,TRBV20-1,SAPRQTFLSYNEQF
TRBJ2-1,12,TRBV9,ASSDSGGSNEQF
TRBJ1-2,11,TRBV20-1,SATKDRNYGYT
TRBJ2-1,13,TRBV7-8,ASSEGLADYNEQF
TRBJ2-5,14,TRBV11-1,ASSPTHEGGQETQY
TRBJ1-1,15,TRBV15,ATSTDRASEANTEAF
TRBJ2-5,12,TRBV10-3,ATTTSGRGETQY
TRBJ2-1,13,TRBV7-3,ASSSPAGGYNEQF
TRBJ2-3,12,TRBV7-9,ASSLGRSGSSQY
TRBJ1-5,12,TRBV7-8,ASSKGALGQPQH
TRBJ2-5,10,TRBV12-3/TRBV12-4,ASSPAGGTQY
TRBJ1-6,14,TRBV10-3,ASSYSRGAYNSPLH
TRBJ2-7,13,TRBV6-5,ASSYSNSGSYEQY
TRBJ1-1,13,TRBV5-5,ASSRWGGDNTEAF
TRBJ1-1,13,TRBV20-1,SASSLGTGDTEAF
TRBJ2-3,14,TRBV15,ATSGGLADYTDTQY
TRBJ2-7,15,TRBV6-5,ASSRDTGAVPPYEQY
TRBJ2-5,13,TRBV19,ASSQLALSGETQY
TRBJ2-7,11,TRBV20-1,SVDGTGVGEQY
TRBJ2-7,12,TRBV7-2,ASSLPEGAREQY
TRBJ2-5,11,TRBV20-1,SAPTSGRETQY
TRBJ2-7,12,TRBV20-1,SAAPRTRPYEQY
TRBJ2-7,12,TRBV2,ASRETGIAYEQY
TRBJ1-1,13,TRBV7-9,ASSLPGQGAGEAF
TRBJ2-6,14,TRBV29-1,RDRGLIVRYGNVLT
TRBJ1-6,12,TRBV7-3,ASSLAETNSPLH
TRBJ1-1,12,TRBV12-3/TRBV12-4,ASSLRVRNTEAF
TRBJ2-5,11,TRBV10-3,AITRSNQETQY
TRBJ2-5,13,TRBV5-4,ASSLGDRGQETQY
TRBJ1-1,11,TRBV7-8,ASSLGTRTEAF
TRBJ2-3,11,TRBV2,ARTSGSTDTQY
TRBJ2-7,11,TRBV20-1,SADPTVEYEQY
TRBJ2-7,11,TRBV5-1,ASSASAGYEQY
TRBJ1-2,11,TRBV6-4,ASSPELGDGYT
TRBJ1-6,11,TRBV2,ASGGQYNSPLH
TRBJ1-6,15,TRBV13,ASSLRTENPYNSPLH
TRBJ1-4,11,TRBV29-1,SVETGSGEKLF
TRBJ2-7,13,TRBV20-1,SARDGGTASYEQY
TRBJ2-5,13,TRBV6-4,ASSERAGGQETQY
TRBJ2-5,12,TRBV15,ATSRETSGRPQY